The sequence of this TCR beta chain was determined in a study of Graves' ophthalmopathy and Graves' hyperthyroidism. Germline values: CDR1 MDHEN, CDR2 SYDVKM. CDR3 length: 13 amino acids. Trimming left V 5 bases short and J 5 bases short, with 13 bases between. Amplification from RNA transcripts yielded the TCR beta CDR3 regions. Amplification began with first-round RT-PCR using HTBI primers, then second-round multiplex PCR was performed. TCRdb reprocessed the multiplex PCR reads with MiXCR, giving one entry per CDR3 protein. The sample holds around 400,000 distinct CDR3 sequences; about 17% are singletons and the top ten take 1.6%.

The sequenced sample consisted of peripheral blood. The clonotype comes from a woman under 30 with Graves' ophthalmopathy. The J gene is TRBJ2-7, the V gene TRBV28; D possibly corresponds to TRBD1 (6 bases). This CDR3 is CASSGQNFDEQYF. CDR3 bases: TGTGCCAGCAGTGGACAGAATTTCGACGAGCAGTACTTC.